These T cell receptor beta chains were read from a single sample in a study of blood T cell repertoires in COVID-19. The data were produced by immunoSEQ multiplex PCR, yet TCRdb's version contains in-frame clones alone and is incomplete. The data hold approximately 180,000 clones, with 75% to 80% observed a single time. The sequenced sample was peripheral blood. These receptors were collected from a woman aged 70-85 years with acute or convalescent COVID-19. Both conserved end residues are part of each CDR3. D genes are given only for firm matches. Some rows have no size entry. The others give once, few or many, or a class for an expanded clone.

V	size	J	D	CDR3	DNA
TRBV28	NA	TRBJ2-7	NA	CASTSSIGGGEQYF	TGTGCCAGCACCTCCTCCATTGGGGGCGGCGAGCAGTACTTC
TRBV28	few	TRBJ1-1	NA	CASSFNGGLNTEAFF	TGTGCCAGCAGTTTCAACGGGGGACTGAACACTGAAGCTTTCTTT
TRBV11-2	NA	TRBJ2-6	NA	CASSWTGAGANVLTF	TGTGCCAGCAGCTGGACTGGGGCTGGGGCCAACGTCCTGACTTTC
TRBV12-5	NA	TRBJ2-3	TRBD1	CASATRTGGYTDTQYF	TGTGCTAGTGCCACTCGGACAGGGGGATACACAGATACGCAGTATTTT
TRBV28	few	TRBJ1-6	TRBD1	CASSSGQGWSYNSPLHF	TGTGCCAGCAGTTCCGGACAGGGGTGGTCCTATAATTCACCCCTCCACTTT
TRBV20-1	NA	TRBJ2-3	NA	CSASSTQGSGTDTQYF	TGCAGTGCTAGTTCAACACAGGGAAGCGGAACAGATACGCAGTATTTT
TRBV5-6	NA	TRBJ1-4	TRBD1	CASSLNPRGGNEKLFF	TGTGCCAGCAGCTTGAATCCTAGAGGGGGCAATGAAAAACTGTTTTTT
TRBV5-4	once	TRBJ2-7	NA	CASSASRGQSYEQYF	TGTGCCAGCAGCGCAAGCAGGGGACAATCCTACGAGCAGTACTTC
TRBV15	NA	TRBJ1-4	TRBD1	CATRPQFGDRTNEKLFF	TGTGCCACCAGGCCCCAATTTGGGGACAGGACGAATGAAAAACTGTTTTTT
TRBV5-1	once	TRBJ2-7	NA	CASSKSGDYEQYF	TGCGCCAGCAGCAAATCAGGGGACTACGAGCAGTACTTC
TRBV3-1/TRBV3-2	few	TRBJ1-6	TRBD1	CASSQDAPGQGASPLHF	TGTGCCAGCAGCCAAGATGCCCCGGGACAGGGGGCTTCACCCCTCCACTTT
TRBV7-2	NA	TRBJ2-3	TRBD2	CASSLARTSGSFTDTQYF	TGTGCCAGCAGCTTAGCCCGAACTAGCGGGAGTTTCACAGATACGCAGTATTTT
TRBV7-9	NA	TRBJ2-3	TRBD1	CASSFGQGGPTDTQYF	TGTGCCAGCAGCTTTGGACAGGGTGGCCCCACAGATACGCAGTATTTT
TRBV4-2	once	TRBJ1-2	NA	CASSQSASNYGYTF	TGTGCCAGCAGCCAGAGCGCAAGTAACTATGGCTACACCTTC
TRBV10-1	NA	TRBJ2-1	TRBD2	CASSETSGRGEQFF	TGCGCCAGCAGTGAGACTAGCGGGAGGGGTGAGCAGTTCTTC
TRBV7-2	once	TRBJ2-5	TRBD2	CASSAGLVLVQETQYF	TGTGCCAGCAGCGCTGGACTAGTCTTAGTCCAAGAGACCCAGTACTTC
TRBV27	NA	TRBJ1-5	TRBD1	CASSFSTGGNQPQHF	TGTGCCAGCAGTTTTAGCACAGGGGGCAATCAGCCCCAGCATTTT
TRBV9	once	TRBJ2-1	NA	CASSSLATTYNEQFF	TGTGCCAGCTCGTCTCTAGCGACAACCTACAATGAGCAGTTCTTC
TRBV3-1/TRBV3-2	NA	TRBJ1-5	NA	CASSRLGDNQPQHF	TGTGCCAGCAGCCGATTGGGCGACAATCAGCCCCAGCATTTT
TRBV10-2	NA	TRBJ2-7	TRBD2	CASRSGSPHEQYF	TGCGCCAGCAGGAGCGGGAGCCCCCACGAGCAGTACTTC
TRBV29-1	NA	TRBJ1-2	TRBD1	CSVTDRGGYGYTF	TGCAGCGTTACGGACAGGGGGGGGTATGGCTACACCTTC
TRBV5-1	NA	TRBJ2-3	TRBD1	CASQVGTGTDTQYF	TGCGCCAGCCAAGTCGGGACAGGCACAGATACGCAGTATTTT
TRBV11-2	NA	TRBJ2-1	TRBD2	CASSASGGSYNEQFF	TGTGCCAGCAGCGCTAGCGGGGGCTCCTACAATGAGCAGTTCTTC
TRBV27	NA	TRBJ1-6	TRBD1	CASSGGRGLNSPLHF	TGTGCCAGCAGTGGCGGCAGGGGGCTTAATTCACCCCTCCACTTT
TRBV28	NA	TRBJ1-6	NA	CASRSVIRSPLHF	TGTGCCAGCAGATCAGTTATTCGTTCACCCCTCCACTTT
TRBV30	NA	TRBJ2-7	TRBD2	CAWNPPREAYEQYF	TGTGCCTGGAACCCCCCGCGGGAGGCCTACGAGCAGTACTTC
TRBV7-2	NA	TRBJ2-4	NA	CASSLSYIQYF	TGTGCCAGCAGCTTAAGCTACATTCAGTACTTC
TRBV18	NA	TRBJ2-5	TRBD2	CASSPPDGGGRETQYF	TGTGCCAGCTCACCACCGGACGGGGGGGGTCGCGAGACCCAGTACTTC
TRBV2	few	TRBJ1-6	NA	CASEGSRTVLNSPLHF	TGTGCCAGCGAAGGAAGTAGGACTGTACTTAATTCACCCCTCCACTTT
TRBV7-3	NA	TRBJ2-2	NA	CASSLRGTGELFF	TGTGCCAGCAGCTTAAGAGGCACCGGGGAGCTGTTTTTT
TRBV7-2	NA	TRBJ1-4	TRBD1	CASSLRDSPYGELFF	TGTGCCAGCAGCTTACGGGACAGTCCTTACGGGGAACTGTTTTTT
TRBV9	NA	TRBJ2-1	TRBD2	CASSVFGSGINEQFF	TGTGCCAGCAGCGTCTTCGGTAGCGGGATTAATGAGCAGTTCTTC
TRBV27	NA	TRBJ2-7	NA	CASSLGAAPAYEQYF	TGTGCCAGCAGTTTAGGGGCAGCGCCAGCCTACGAGCAGTACTTC
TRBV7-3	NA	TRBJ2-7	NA	CASSVLEQYF	TGTGCCAGCAGCGTCCTAGAGCAGTACTTC
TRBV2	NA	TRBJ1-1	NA	CASSDPTGYGEAFF	TGTGCCAGCAGTGACCCAACAGGTTATGGTGAAGCTTTCTTT
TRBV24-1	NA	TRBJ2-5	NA	CATSRNSQETQYF	TGTGCCACCAGCCGGAACAGTCAAGAGACCCAGTACTTC
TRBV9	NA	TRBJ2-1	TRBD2	CASSDGTSVNNEQFF	TGTGCCAGCAGCGATGGGACTAGCGTAAACAATGAGCAGTTCTTC
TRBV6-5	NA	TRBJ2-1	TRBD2	CASSFTSGRRNEQFF	TGTGCCAGCAGCTTTACTAGCGGGAGACGGAATGAGCAGTTCTTC
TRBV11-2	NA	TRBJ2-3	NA	CASSLQGGPDTQYF	TGTGCCAGCAGCCTACAGGGCGGGCCAGATACGCAGTATTTT
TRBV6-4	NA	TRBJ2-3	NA	CASSVSGITDTQYF	TGTGCCAGCAGTGTTAGCGGCATCACGGATACGCAGTATTTT
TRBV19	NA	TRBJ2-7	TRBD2	CASSIGQREAYEQYF	TGTGCCAGTAGTATAGGTCAGCGGGAGGCCTACGAGCAGTACTTC
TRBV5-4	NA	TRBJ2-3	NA	CASSLDGGDTQYF	TGTGCCAGCAGCTTGGACGGTGGAGATACGCAGTATTTT